This T cell receptor beta chain was sequenced for a study of blood T cell repertoires in COVID-19 (dated by TCRdb to between 2020 and 2021). In the study overall: The collaborator samples originated in the United States, Italy and Spain and spanned the acute and convalescent phases of COVID-19. Subjects who had been exposed to COVID-19, were actively infected with it, or had recovered from it provided the deeply sampled blood TCRbeta repertoires that made up the dataset. A de-identified subject ID, COVID-19 status, age in years and sex were almost always included in the sample metadata. The material from the prospective study consisted of cDNA or gDNA derived from T cells, B-cell-depleted T cells, or PBMCs. HLA class I and class II types, where available, came from metadata supplied by the sample provider rather than from assay-based typing. The samples were drawn from the first 160 participants of the ongoing ImmuneRACE study and from 1,254 subjects provided by 6 global collaborators. The repertoires were made available in a free public database intended to serve as a resource for research on the immune response to SARS-CoV-2.

What the work shows at the level of the full study, not this receptor alone: How much clinical and demographic metadata was included differed by source and by participant, and the metadata was provided uncurated.

Whole blood was collected in K2EDTA tubes by collaborating institutions according to the institutions' own protocols. For TCRbeta analysis, collaborator samples were shipped as frozen whole blood, as isolated PBMCs, or as DNA extracted from either sample type. Germline trimming amounts to 3 bases on V and 0 bases on J, with 5 as the count of junction bases outside the gene matches. Looking up the germline V gene (reference sequence) yields CDR1 LNHDA and CDR2 SQIVND. From the cysteine up to the phenylalanine, the CDR3 has a length of 16 residues. The CDR3 DNA has 48 bases and is translated from base 1. TCRbeta CDR3 regions were amplified from genomic DNA by means of the immunoSEQ Assay, a bias-controlled multiplex PCR. Under the source paper's analysis protocol: Nucleated cell counts per sample were estimated from amplification of reference gene primers within the assay. To quantify the absolute abundance of each unique TCRbeta CDR3 rearrangement, sequence reads were collapsed and filtered. For each sample, productive Simpson clonality was calculated as the square root of Simpson's diversity index across productive rearrangements. TCRdb re-hosts the immuneACCESS table, in-frame sequences only. Its copies lack some clones; in the studies checked, an unresolved V gene accounts for under half of them, and the cause for the rest is not known. That table supplies the V and J calls and clone size; D and trimming were determined from the DNA. This sample is represented by 65,000 to 90,000 clones; around 80% of them were singletons. The leading ten clones occupy more than 20% of the sample.

Remarks on this clone: The specificity of this receptor is unknown. No base quality information exists; no much larger clone differs at one position.

The chain links TRBV19 with TRBJ1-3; 7 bases in between match TRBD1. This TCR was sampled from a man in his sixties with active or convalescent COVID-19. The source material was peripheral blood. The nucleotide sequence reads as follows: TGTGCCAGTAGTATTGGACAGGCGAACTCTGGAAACACCATATATTTT. Translated, it gives CASSIGQANSGNTIYF.